Included here is one T cell receptor (beta chain) sequence, with context. Antigen specificity is unknown. Assay used: immunoSEQ multiplex PCR; TCRdb lists only in-frame clones, some missing. The table has about 65,000 clones, 87% seen once; the top ten hold 1.5% to 2%. Before the COVID-19 pandemic, during about 2011-2019, CD4+ T cells were taken from unexposed donors. This record comes from a study of CD4 T cells in relation to SARS-CoV-2 and coronaviruses. Notes on the study in general: The cross-reactivity analysis covered only spike protein, not other viral proteins. Crossreactive clones expanded significantly less to SARS-CoV-2 than monoreactive clones.

Trimming took 3 bases from V and 7 from J, leaving 12 bases between them. Germline V gene data show CDR1 as SGHDN and CDR2 as FVKESK. The CDR3 is 13 amino acids. The sample taken for sequencing was memory CD4+ T cells from PBMCs. The clonotype originates from a human donor in good health. The rearrangement links TRBV14 to TRBJ1-1; TRBD1 is a possible D gene (5 bases). CDR3 bases: TGTGCCAGCAGCCAGTTTACTAGGGGTGAAGCTTTCTTT. It yields the protein CASSQFTRGEAFF.